Following are 27 T cell receptor beta chains from one sample sequenced in a study of neurological immune-mediated disorders. Sample time point: longitudinal time-point 1 (baseline). TCRdb reanalysed the 5' RACE reads using MiXCR and keeps one entry per CDR3 protein. Among roughly 36,000 distinct CDR3 sequences listed, roughly 3.2% were seen once. The sequenced material came from PBMCs. These receptor sequences come from an older woman with multiple sclerosis.

On this clonotype itself: Its ends do not fully match the called genes, so a read error is possible. The gene calls are TRBV5-5 and TRBJ2-2; 13 positions match TRBD2. Germline CDR1 and CDR2: SGHKS and YYEKEE (reference sequence). The CDR3 has 17 residues. For the CDR3, the DNA is TGTGCCAGAAGCTTGGGGGGACTAGCGGGGACATACGGGGAGCTGTTTTTT. Translated, it gives CARSLGGLAGTYGELFF.

The CDR3 region is CASSSDNYNEQFF. In DNA form, the CDR3 reads TGCGCCAGCAGCTCCGACAACTACAATGAGCAGTTCTTC. This chain joins TRBV5-1 and TRBJ2-1; D remains unclear. The CDR3 contains 13 residues. CDR1 and CDR2 from the germline V gene are SGHRS and YFSETQ. V shed 3 bases and J shed 3 bases, with 7 bases lying between them.

This clonotype occurred many times. The chain couples TRBV12-3 or TRBV12-4 to TRBJ2-7; TRBD1 aligns across 7 bases. The V gene end was trimmed by 6 bases and the J gene end by 3 bases; junction bases not matched to a gene: 11. The CDR3 contains 15 residues. CDR3 sequence reads: CASRRLPGQSYEQYF. CDR3 DNA: TGTGCCAGCAGGCGCTTACCGGGACAGAGCTACGAGCAGTACTTC.

In regard to this clonotype: A much larger clone differs from this one at a single base, so this may be a read error. This rearrangement joins TRBV4-2 to TRBJ2-5; D perhaps matches TRBD2 (6 bases). This CDR3 spans 13 amino acids. Germline loops: CDR1 LGHNA, CDR2 YNFKEQ. This CDR3 is CASSQAGEETRYF. CDR3 nucleotide sequence: TGTGCCAGCAGCCAAGCGGGGGAAGAGACCCGGTACTTC.

This clonotype was observed at least ten times. The chain is built from TRBV6-5 and TRBJ1-2, with 8 bases lining up with TRBD1. The V gene end was trimmed by 7 bases and the J gene end by 7 bases; junction bases not matched to a gene: 11. This CDR3 spans 14 amino acids. Germline CDR1 and CDR2: MNHEY and SVGAGI. In DNA, the CDR3 is TGTGCCAGCAAAGGAGCAGGGGGCGTGGGTGGCTACACCTTC. This translates into CASKGAGGVGGYTF.

The table lists this clonotype with many counts. V is TRBV3-1 and J is TRBJ2-1; TRBD1 matches at 9 bases. The V segment lost 6 bases and the J segment 5 bases; nucleotides outside the gene matches: 8. Germline CDR1 reads LGHDT; CDR2 reads YNNKEL (reference sequence). The CDR3 is 15 residues long. This CDR3 is CASRPTGGLDNEQFF. In DNA, the CDR3 is TGTGCCAGCAGACCGACAGGGGGGTTGGACAATGAGCAGTTCTTC.

Many counts were recorded for this clonotype. The rearrangement joins TRBV20-1 to TRBJ1-1; D gene ambiguous. The germline CDR1 and CDR2 sequences are DFQATT and SNEGSKA (reference sequence). CDR3 length equals 14 residues. Trimming took off 7 bases at V and 1 base at J, with 16 bases between the two ends. CDR3 in amino acids: CSVPPRAANTEAFF. In DNA form, the CDR3 reads TGCAGTGTTCCCCCCCGGGCGGCGAACACTGAAGCTTTCTTT.

This clonotype showed up many times. This sequence joins TRBV20-1 and TRBJ1-1, with D perhaps matching TRBD1 (6 bases). This CDR3 region has 12 residues. Trimming pared 5 bases from V and 3 bases from J, leaving 10 bases between. Germline V gives CDR1 DFQATT, CDR2 SNEGSKA (reference sequence). The chain's CDR3 is CSAGGLDTEAFF. CDR3 coding DNA: TGCAGTGCTGGGGGCCTTGACACTGAAGCTTTCTTT.

This clonotype was observed many times. The V call is TRBV25-1, the J call TRBJ1-1; possible D gene TRBD1, 6 bases. In germline, CDR1 is MGHDK, CDR2 SYGVNS. The CDR3 covers 16 residues. V gave up 1 base and J gave up 0 bases, with 12 bases separating them. The CDR3 region has the DNA TGTGCCAGCAGTGAATTGGGGGCAGGGCTGAACACTGAAGCTTTCTTT. Its protein product is CASSELGAGLNTEAFF.

This clonotype showed up many times. V is TRBV5-1 and J is TRBJ1-1; no firm D call. Germline V lookup: CDR1 SGHRS, CDR2 YFSETQ. Trimming took 0 bases from V and 5 from J, leaving 17 bases between them. The CDR3 length is 16 residues. CDR3 amino acids: CASSLAGEGVGTEAFF. The CDR3, as DNA: TGCGCCAGCAGCTTGGCCGGGGAGGGAGTGGGTACTGAAGCTTTCTTT. The complete variable domain, with remaining parts taken from reference TRBV5-1 and TRBJ1-1, reads KAGVTQTPRYLIKTRGQQVTLSCSPISGHRSVSWYQQTPGQGLQFLFEYFSETQRNKGNFPGRFSGRQFSNSRSEMNVSTLELGDSALYLCASSLAGEGVGTEAFFGQGTRLTVV.

This clonotype has at least ten counts. V and J are TRBV5-8 and TRBJ2-2; D may be TRBD2 (7 bases). The ends were cut back, 2 bases at V and 1 base at J, with 18 bases in the middle. The CDR3 extends over 18 amino acids. Germline CDR1 and CDR2: SGHTS and YDEGEE. The CDR3 bases are TGTGCCAGCAGCTTTTGGGGGGGGCGCAGTCTGAACACCGGGGAGCTGTTTTTT. It specifies CASSFWGGRSLNTGELFF.

Ten or more counts support this clonotype. Written as DNA, the CDR3 is TGTGCCAGCAGTTACGGGCAGGGAATGGGAAACATTCAGTACTTC. As protein: CASSYGQGMGNIQYF. V usage is TRBV6-2 or TRBV6-3 and J usage is TRBJ2-4, with D tentatively TRBD1 (5 bases). Germline V gives CDR1 MNHEY, CDR2 SVGEGT. The ends were cut back, 2 bases at V and 6 bases at J, with 14 bases in the middle. This CDR3 has 15 amino acids.

This clonotype was seen repeatedly, ten times or more. CDR3 coding DNA: TGCAGTGCCATGACAAAGAACTATGGCTACACCTTC. It specifies CSAMTKNYGYTF. The V and J genes are TRBV20-1 and TRBJ1-2, with D unresolved. The CDR3 has 12 amino acids. Germline V lookup: CDR1 DFQATT, CDR2 SNEGSKA (reference sequence). V gave up 6 bases and J gave up 2 bases, with 10 bases separating them.

The table lists this clonotype with many counts. This chain connects TRBV20-1 to TRBJ2-1; D tentatively reads TRBD1 or TRBD2 (6 bases each). The CDR3 covers 12 residues. The V end was cut by 1 base, the J end by 9 bases, with 10 bases between. CDR1 and CDR2 from the germline V gene are DFQATT and SNEGSKA (reference sequence). In nucleotides, the CDR3 is TGCAGTGCTAGAGGGGGGGCGAGTGAGCAGTTCTTC. Encoded protein: CSARGGASEQFF.

With regard to this clonotype: Possible read error: a much larger clone is one base away. This chain joins TRBV5-1 and TRBJ2-7; the D call may be TRBD1 or TRBD2 (5 bases each). Germline CDR1 reads SGHRS; CDR2 reads YFSETQ. V was clipped by 2 bases and J by 0 bases, with 15 bases between them. This CDR3 spans 16 amino acids. The CDR3 region is CASSFGTYKSSYEQYF. In nucleotides, the CDR3 is TGCGCCAGCAGCTTCGGGACGTACAAGAGCTCCTACGAGCAGTACTTC.

This clonotype was seen ten or more times. The chain recombines TRBV5-1 with TRBJ1-2, with D tentatively TRBD1 (5 bases). Germline V gene data show CDR1 as SGHRS and CDR2 as YFSETQ. This CDR3 is built from 13 residues. The V end lost 0 bases, the J end lost 6 bases, and 9 bases lay between the germline ends. CDR3 DNA: TGCGCCAGCAGCTTGGTCGGGGCGGATGGCTACACCTTC. It yields the protein CASSLVGADGYTF.

This clonotype was recorded at least ten times. The chain uses TRBV11-2 and TRBJ1-3, with 7 nucleotides matching TRBD1. The CDR3 has 15 residues. After removal of 3 bases from V and 4 bases from J, the junction contained 6 bases not matched to a gene. Germline V lookup: CDR1 SGHAT, CDR2 FQNNGV. The CDR3 nucleotides are TGTGCCAGCAGCTTGATCGGGACAGTCGGAAACACCATATATTTT. This encodes CASSLIGTVGNTIYF.

There are many counts of this clonotype. The chain uses TRBV12-3 or TRBV12-4 and TRBJ1-1; the D is unclear. The V end lost 6 bases, the J end lost 4 bases, and 9 bases lay between the germline ends. The CDR3 sequence is 12 residues long. CDR3 coding DNA: TGTGCCAGCAGATTTACTGGCACTGAAGCTTTCTTT. This translates into CASRFTGTEAFF.

Ten or more counts support this clonotype. The chain couples TRBV12-3 or TRBV12-4 to TRBJ2-3, with D possibly TRBD2 on 5 matching bases. Trimming left V 3 bases short and J 1 base short, with 8 bases between. There are 14 residues in the CDR3. For the CDR3, the DNA is TGTGCCAGCAGTTTCGGAGGCGGCACAGATACGCAGTATTTT. Its translation is CASSFGGGTDTQYF.

This chain links TRBV5-1 with TRBJ2-1; possibly TRBD2 for D (5 bases). Germline V gene lookup returns CDR1 SGHRS and CDR2 YFSETQ. Trimming removed 4 bases from V and 6 bases from J, with 11 bases in between. The CDR3 runs 13 residues. The DNA of the CDR3 is TGCGCCAGCAGCCCGGACTCGCTCAATGAGCAGTTCTTC. Translating gives CASSPDSLNEQFF. The entire variable domain, with the rest obtained from reference TRBV5-1 and TRBJ2-1, is as follows: KAGVTQTPRYLIKTRGQQVTLSCSPISGHRSVSWYQQTPGQGLQFLFEYFSETQRNKGNFPGRFSGRQFSNSRSEMNVSTLELGDSALYLCASSPDSLNEQFFGPGTRLTVL.

The sample holds many counts of this clonotype. This chain joins TRBV28 and TRBJ2-1; D is unresolved. Trimming cost V 6 bases and J 2 bases, with 17 bases left between them. The CDR3 has 16 amino acids. CDR1 and CDR2 from the germline V gene are MDHEN and SYDVKM. In DNA form, the CDR3 reads TGTGCCAGCAGGTTCACCATGACGGCTACCTACAATGAGCAGTTCTTC. This codes for CASRFTMTATYNEQFF.

At least ten counts were recorded for this clonotype. V gene TRBV7-8 combines with J gene TRBJ2-1, with 8 bases fitting TRBD1. CDR3 length: 15 amino acids. Trimming at V came to 3 bases and at J to 7 bases, leaving 8 bases not matched to a gene. The germline gives CDR1 SGHVS, CDR2 FQNEAQ. In DNA, the CDR3 is TGTGCCAGCAGCTTTCAGGGGGCGCCGAGTAATGAGCAGTTCTTC. As protein: CASSFQGAPSNEQFF. Full variable domain (remainder filled in from reference TRBV7-8 and TRBJ2-1): GAGVSQSPRYKVAKRGQDVALRCDPISGHVSLFWYQQALGQGPEFLTYFQNEAQLDKSGLPSDRFFAERPEGSVSTLKIQRTQQEDSAVYLCASSFQGAPSNEQFFGPGTRLTVL.

This clonotype was detected ten times or more. J is TRBJ1-1 and V is TRBV5-5, with D maybe TRBD1 (6 bases). CDR3 length: 15 residues. V gave up 4 bases and J gave up 0 bases, with 13 bases separating them. Germline V gene data show CDR1 as SGHKS and CDR2 as YYEKEE (reference sequence). CDR3 in DNA: TGTGCCAGCAGCAGGGGGGACACTATGAACACTGAAGCTTTCTTT. Its protein is CASSRGDTMNTEAFF.

The chain employs TRBV5-6 and TRBJ2-1; 11 positions agree with TRBD2. V was clipped by 1 base and J by 0 bases; unmatched bases: 12. Germline assignment: CDR1 SGHDT and CDR2 YYEEEE. The CDR3 extends over 20 amino acids. In DNA form, the CDR3 reads TGTGCCAGCAGCTTGTTATCTCGGCTAGCGGGGGGAAGCTCCTACAATGAGCAGTTCTTC. Its protein product is CASSLLSRLAGGSSYNEQFF.

This clonotype was observed many times. The chain has TRBV20-1 and TRBJ1-4; D unclear. Germline V gene lookup returns CDR1 DFQATT and CDR2 SNEGSKA (reference sequence). V was trimmed by 3 bases and J by 6 bases, leaving 17 bases between them. This CDR3 contains 15 residues. The CDR3 DNA reads as TGCAGTGCTAGTTTAATCAGCCCGGGCTATGAAAAACTGTTTTTT. Its protein product is CSASLISPGYEKLFF.

This clonotype turned up a few times. The gene calls are TRBV10-1 and TRBJ2-6, with 8 bases lining up with TRBD1. Germline CDR1 is WNHNN and CDR2 is SYGVQD (reference sequence). The CDR3 is 17 amino acids. Trimming cost V 2 bases and J 2 bases; bases outside gene matches: 5. CDR3 residues: CASSETQGAPGANVLTF. The CDR3 DNA sequence: TGCGCCAGCAGTGAGACCCAGGGGGCTCCTGGGGCCAACGTCCTGACTTTC.

This clonotype has at least ten counts. J is TRBJ2-7 and V is TRBV20-1, with 9 bases fitting TRBD2. After removal of 5 bases from V and 4 bases from J, the junction contained 6 bases not matched to a gene. In germline, CDR1 is DFQATT, CDR2 SNEGSKA (reference sequence). The CDR3 is made up of 13 amino acids. The DNA of the CDR3 is TGCAGTGCTTCGAGCGGGGGGTTTTACGAGCAGTACTTC. Translated: CSASSGGFYEQYF.